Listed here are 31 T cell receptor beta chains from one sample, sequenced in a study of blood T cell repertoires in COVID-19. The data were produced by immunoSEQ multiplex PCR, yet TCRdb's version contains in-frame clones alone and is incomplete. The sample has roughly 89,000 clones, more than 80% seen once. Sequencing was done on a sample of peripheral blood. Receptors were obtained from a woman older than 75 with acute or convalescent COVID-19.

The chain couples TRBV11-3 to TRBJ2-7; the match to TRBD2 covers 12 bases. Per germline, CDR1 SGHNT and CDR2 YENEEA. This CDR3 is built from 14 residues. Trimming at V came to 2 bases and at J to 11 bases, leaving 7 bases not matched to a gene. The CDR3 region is CASSLTQLAGGKYF. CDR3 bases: TGTGCCAGCAGCTTAACCCAACTAGCGGGGGGCAAGTACTTC.

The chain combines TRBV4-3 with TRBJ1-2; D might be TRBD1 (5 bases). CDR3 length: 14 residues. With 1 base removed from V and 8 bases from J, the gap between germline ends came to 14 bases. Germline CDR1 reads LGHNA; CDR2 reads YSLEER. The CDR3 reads CASSQVKGVYGYTF. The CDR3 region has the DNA TGCGCCAGCAGCCAAGTTAAAGGGGTGTACGGCTACACCTTC.

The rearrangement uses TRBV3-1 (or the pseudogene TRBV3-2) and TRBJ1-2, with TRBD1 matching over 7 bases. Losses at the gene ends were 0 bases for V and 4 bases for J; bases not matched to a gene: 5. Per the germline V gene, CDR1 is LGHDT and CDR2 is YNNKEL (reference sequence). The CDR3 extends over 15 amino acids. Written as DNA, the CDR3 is TGTGCCAGCAGCCAAGATTGGCAGGGGGGCTATGGCTACACCTTC. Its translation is CASSQDWQGGYGYTF.

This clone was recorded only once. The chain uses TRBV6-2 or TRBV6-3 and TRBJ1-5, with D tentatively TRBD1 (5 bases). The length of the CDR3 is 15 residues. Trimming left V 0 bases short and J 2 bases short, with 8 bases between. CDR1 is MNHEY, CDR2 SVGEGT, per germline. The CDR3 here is CASSYSTVGNQPQHF. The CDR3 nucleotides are TGTGCCAGCAGTTACTCGACAGTTGGCAATCAGCCCCAGCATTTT.

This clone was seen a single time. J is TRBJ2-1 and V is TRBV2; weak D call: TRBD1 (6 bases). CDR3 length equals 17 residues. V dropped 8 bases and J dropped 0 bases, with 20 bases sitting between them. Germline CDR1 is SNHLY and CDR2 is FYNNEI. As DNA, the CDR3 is TGTGCCAGCGCTGAGTTAAGGACAGTCAGCTCCTACAATGAGCAGTTCTTC. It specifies CASAELRTVSSYNEQFF.

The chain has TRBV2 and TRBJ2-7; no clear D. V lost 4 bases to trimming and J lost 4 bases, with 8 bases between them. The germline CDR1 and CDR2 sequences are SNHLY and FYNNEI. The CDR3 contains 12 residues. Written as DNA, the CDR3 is TGTGCCAGCAGTGTCTATTCGTACGAGCAGTACTTC. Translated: CASSVYSYEQYF. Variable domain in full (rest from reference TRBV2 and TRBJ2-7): EPEVTQTPSHQVTQMGQEVILRCVPISNHLYFYWYRQILGQKVEFLVSFYNNEISEKSEIFDDQFSVERPDGSNFTLKIRSTKLEDSAMYFCASSVYSYEQYFGPGTRLTVT.

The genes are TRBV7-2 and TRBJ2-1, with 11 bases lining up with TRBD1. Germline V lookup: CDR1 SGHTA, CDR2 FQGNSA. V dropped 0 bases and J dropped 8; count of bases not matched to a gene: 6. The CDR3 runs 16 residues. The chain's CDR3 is CASSLAGTGGFDEQFF. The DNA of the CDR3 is TGTGCCAGCAGCTTAGCCGGGACAGGGGGTTTCGATGAGCAGTTCTTC. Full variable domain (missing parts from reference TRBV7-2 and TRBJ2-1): GAGVSQSPSNKVTEKGKDVELRCDPISGHTALYWYRQSLGQGLEFLIYFQGNSAPDKSGLPSDRFSAERTGGSVSTLTIQRTQQEDSAVYLCASSLAGTGGFDEQFFGPGTRLTVL.

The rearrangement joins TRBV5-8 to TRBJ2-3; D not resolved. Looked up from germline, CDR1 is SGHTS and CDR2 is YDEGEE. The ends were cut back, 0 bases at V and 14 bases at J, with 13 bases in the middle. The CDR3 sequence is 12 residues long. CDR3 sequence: CASSLGLHAAYF. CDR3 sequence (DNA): TGTGCCAGCAGCTTGGGGCTCCACGCGGCGTATTTT.

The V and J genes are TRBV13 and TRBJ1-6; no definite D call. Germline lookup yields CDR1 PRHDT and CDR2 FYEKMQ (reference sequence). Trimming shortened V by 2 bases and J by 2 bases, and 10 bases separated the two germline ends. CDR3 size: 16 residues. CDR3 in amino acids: CASSLRLATYNSPLHF. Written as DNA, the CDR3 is TGTGCCAGCAGCTTACGTCTTGCGACCTATAATTCACCCCTCCACTTT.

CDR3 region: CASSTTGVAKNIQYF. CDR3 DNA sequence: TGTGCCAGTAGTACTACAGGGGTAGCCAAAAACATTCAGTACTTC. V is TRBV19 and J is TRBJ2-4; TRBD1 matches 7 bases. CDR1 LNHDA and CDR2 SQIVND come from the germline V gene (reference sequence). The CDR3 has 15 amino acids. Trimming took 4 bases from V and 0 from J; bases not matched to a gene: 3.

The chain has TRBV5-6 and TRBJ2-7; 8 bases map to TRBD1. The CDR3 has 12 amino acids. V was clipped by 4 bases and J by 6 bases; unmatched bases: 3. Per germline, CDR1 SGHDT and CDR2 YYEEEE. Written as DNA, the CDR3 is TGTGCCAGCAGCCAAGACAGGGGCGAGCAGTACTTC. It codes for CASSQDRGEQYF.

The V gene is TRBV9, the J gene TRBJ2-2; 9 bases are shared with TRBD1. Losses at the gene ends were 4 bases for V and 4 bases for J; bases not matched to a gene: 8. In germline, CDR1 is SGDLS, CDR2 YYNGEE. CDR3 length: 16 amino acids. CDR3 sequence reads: CASSLLGQGVTGELFF. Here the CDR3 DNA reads TGTGCCAGCAGCTTACTGGGACAGGGAGTCACCGGGGAGCTGTTTTTT.

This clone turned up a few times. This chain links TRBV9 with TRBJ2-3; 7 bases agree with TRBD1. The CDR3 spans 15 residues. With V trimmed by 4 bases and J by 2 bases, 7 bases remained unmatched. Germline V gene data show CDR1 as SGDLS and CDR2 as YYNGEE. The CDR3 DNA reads TGTGCCAGCAGCACCCCGGGACAGACCACAGATACGCAGTATTTT. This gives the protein CASSTPGQTTDTQYF.

The CDR3 DNA is TGTGCCACTGGCGGAGCGGGGGTAGGAACCGGGGAGCTGTTTTTT. This translates into CATGGAGVGTGELFF. This sequence joins TRBV19 and TRBJ2-2; 8 bases are shared with TRBD2. V was clipped by 10 bases and J by 5 bases; unmatched bases: 12. In germline, CDR1 is LNHDA, CDR2 SQIVND (reference sequence). The CDR3 length is 15 residues.

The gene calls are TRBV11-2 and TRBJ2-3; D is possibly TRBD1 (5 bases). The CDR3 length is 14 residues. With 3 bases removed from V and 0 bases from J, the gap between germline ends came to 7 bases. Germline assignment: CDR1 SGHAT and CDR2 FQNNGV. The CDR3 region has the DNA TGTGCCAGCAGCTTGACAGCCAGCACAGATACGCAGTATTTT. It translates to CASSLTASTDTQYF.

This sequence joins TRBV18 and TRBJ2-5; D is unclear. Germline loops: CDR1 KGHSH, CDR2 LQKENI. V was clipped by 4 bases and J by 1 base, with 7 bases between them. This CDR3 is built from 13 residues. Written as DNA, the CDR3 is TGTGCCAGCTCACTGACTTTCCAAGAGACCCAGTACTTC. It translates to CASSLTFQETQYF.

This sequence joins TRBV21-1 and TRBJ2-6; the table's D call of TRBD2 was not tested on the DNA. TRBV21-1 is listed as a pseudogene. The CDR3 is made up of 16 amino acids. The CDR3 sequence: CASSTPRASGANVLTF. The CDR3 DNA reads TGTGCCAGCAGCACTCCAAGAGCCTCTGGGGCCAACGTCCTGACTTTC.

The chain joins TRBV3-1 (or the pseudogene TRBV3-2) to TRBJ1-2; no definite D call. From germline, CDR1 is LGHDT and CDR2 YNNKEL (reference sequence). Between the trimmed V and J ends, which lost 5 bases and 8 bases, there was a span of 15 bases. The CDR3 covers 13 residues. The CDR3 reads CASSMGGWRGYTF. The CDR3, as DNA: TGTGCCAGCAGCATGGGAGGGTGGAGGGGCTACACCTTC.

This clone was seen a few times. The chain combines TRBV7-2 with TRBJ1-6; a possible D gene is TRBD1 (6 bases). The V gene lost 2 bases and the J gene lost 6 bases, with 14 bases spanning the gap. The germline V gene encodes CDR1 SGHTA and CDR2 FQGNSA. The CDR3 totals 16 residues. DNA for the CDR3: TGTGCCAGCAGCTTAACAGGGCCTCAGTCTAATTCACCCCTCCACTTT. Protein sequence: CASSLTGPQSNSPLHF. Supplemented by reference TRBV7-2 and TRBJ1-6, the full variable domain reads GAGVSQSPSNKVTEKGKDVELRCDPISGHTALYWYRQSLGQGLEFLIYFQGNSAPDKSGLPSDRFSAERTGGSVSTLTIQRTQQEDSAVYLCASSLTGPQSNSPLHFGNGTRLTVT.

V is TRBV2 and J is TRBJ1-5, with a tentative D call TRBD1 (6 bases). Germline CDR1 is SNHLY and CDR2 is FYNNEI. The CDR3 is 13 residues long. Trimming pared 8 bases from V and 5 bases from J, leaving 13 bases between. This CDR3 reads CASGQRTYQPQHF. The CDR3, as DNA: TGTGCCAGCGGACAGAGAACTTATCAGCCCCAGCATTTT.

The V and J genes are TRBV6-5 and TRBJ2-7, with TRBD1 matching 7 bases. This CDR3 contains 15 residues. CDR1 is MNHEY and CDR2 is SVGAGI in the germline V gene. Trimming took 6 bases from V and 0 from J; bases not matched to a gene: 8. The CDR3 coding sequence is TGTGCCAGCAGGTCGGACAGGCCCCTCTCCTACGAGCAGTACTTC. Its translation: CASRSDRPLSYEQYF.

CDR3: CASSLGVKGNEQFF. Here the CDR3 DNA reads TGTGCCAGCAGCTTAGGAGTTAAGGGGAATGAGCAGTTCTTC. The V and J genes are TRBV7-8 and TRBJ2-1; possibly TRBD1 for D (5 bases). Germline V gene sequence: CDR1 SGHVS, CDR2 FQNEAQ. Between the trimmed V and J ends, which lost 1 base and 7 bases, there was a span of 11 bases. The CDR3 totals 14 residues. The whole variable domain, filled in from reference TRBV7-8 and TRBJ2-1, reads GAGVSQSPRYKVAKRGQDVALRCDPISGHVSLFWYQQALGQGPEFLTYFQNEAQLDKSGLPSDRFFAERPEGSVSTLKIQRTQQEDSAVYLCASSLGVKGNEQFFGPGTRLTVL.

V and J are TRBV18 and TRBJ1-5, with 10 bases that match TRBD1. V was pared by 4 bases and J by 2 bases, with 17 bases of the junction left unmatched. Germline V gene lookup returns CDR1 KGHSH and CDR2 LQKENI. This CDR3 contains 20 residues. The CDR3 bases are TGTGCCAGCTCACAGGAAAAGTCAGGGACAGGGGAAGTAGGCAATCAGCCCCAGCATTTT. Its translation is CASSQEKSGTGEVGNQPQHF.

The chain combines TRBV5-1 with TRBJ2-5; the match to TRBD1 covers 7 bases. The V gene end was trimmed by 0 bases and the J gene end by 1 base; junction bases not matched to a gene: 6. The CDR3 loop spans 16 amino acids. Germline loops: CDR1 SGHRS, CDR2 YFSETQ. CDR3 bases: TGCGCCAGCAGCTTGGAGGGGGCAGGCCTCCAAGAGACCCAGTACTTC. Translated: CASSLEGAGLQETQYF.

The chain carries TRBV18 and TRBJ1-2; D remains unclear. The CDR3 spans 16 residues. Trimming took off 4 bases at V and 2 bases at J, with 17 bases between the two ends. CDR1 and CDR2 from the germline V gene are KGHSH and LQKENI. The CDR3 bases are TGTGCCAGCTCACTTACGGATGGGAGGCTCAACTATGGCTACACCTTC. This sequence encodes CASSLTDGRLNYGYTF.

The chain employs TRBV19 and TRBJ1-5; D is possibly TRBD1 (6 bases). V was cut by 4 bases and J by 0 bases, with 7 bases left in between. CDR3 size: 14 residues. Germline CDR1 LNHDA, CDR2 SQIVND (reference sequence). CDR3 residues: CASSTQGSNQPQHF. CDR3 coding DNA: TGTGCCAGTAGTACACAGGGTAGCAATCAGCCCCAGCATTTT. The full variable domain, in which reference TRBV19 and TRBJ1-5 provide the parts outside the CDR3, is DGGITQSPKYLFRKEGQNVTLSCEQNLNHDAMYWYRQDPGQGLRLIYYSQIVNDFQKGDIAEGYSVSREKKESFPLTVTSAQKNPTAFYLCASSTQGSNQPQHFGDGTRLSIL.

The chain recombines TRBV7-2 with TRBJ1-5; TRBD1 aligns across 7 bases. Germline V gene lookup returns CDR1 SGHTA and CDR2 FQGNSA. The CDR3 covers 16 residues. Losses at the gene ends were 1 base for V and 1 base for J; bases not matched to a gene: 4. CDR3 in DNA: TGTGCCAGCAGCTTAGGGCAGGGGGACAGCAATCAGCCCCAGCATTTT. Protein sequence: CASSLGQGDSNQPQHF.

CDR3 region: CASSVAGRGPYEQYF. The CDR3 DNA is TGTGCCAGCAGCGTAGCGGGCAGGGGTCCGTACGAGCAGTACTTC. V and J are TRBV9 and TRBJ2-7; the D gene is possibly TRBD1 (6 bases). V lost 0 bases and J lost 4, with 14 bases in between. This CDR3 spans 15 amino acids. In germline, CDR1 is SGDLS, CDR2 YYNGEE.

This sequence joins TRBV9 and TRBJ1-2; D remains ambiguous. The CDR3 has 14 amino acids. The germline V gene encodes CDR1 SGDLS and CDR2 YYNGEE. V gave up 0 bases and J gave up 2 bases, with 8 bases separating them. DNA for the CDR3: TGTGCCAGCAGCGTAGGAGGTACCAACTATGGCTACACCTTC. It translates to CASSVGGTNYGYTF.

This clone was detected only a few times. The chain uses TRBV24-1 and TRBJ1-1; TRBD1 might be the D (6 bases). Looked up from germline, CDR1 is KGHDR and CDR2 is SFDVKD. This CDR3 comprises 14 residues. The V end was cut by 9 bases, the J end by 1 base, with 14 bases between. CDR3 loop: CATPCDRSNTEAFF. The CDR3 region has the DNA TGTGCCACCCCTTGCGACAGGTCGAACACTGAAGCTTTCTTT.

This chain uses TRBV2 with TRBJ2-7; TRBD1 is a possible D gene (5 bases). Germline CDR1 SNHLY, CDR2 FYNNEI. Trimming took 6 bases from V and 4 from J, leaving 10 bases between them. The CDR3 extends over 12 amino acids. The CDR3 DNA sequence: TGTGCCAGCAGCCAGGGTTTATACGAGCAGTACTTC. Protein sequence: CASSQGLYEQYF.